This T cell receptor (beta chain) appears in the sequencing data of a study of cytomegalovirus exposure and HLA in healthy donors. Notes on the study in general: Across donors, most TCRs were seen rarely, yet some public ones were widespread. Excluded: some indistinguishable V segments such as TRBV6-2 and TRBV6-3. Later analysis associated a missense DCLRE1C variant with TCR beta V- and J-gene trimming. The likely origin of a cluster of highly shared sequence variants was a sequencing artifact.

V was clipped by 3 bases and J by 5 bases, with 7 bases between them. This CDR3 has 12 residues. Germline CDR1 is MDHEN and CDR2 is SYDVKM. This clone was counted only a few times. Its antigen is unknown. Primers included in the PCR were 60 Vbeta and 13 Jbeta primers. The data were produced by immunoSEQ multiplex PCR, yet TCRdb's version contains in-frame clones alone and is incomplete. Here the sample spans fewer than 200,000 clones, 76% being singletons. This clonotype was sampled from a female donor in good health and CMV-seronegative. Sequencing was performed on PBMCs. The rearrangement uses TRBV28 and TRBJ1-1; D remains unclear. The CDR3 is CASSFVLTEAFF. The CDR3 DNA is TGTGCCAGCAGTTTTGTTTTAACTGAAGCTTTCTTT.